The next 24 T cell receptor beta chains were all read from a single sample in a study of blood T cells in healthy people across ages. Primers used in a second PCR of about 6 to 12 cycles were a sample-barcoded 5' primer and a J-beta primer mix. From the 5' RACE reads, TCRdb called clonotypes with MiXCR, one entry per CDR3 protein. The table lists some 1.6 million distinct CDR3 sequences, roughly 32% of them singletons. The material sequenced was blood. The receptors come from a woman in her twenties or thirties in good health.

The genes are TRBV7-9 and TRBJ2-7, with a weak D call TRBD2 (5 bases). Germline V gene sequence: CDR1 SEHNR, CDR2 FQNEAQ (reference sequence). The length of the CDR3 is 12 residues. Between the trimmed V and J ends, which lost 5 bases and 9 bases, there was a span of 14 bases. This chain's CDR3 is CASSLGSEGQYF. Here the CDR3 DNA reads TGTGCCAGCAGCCTGGGATCTGAGGGGCAGTACTTC.

In this sample, this clonotype turned up a few times. The rearrangement uses TRBV4-1 and TRBJ1-5; 7 bases line up with TRBD1. The CDR3 extends over 17 amino acids. The trim removed 3 bases at V and 0 bases at J, leaving 8 bases unmatched. Per germline, CDR1 MGHRA and CDR2 YSYEKL. In DNA, the CDR3 is TGCGCCAGCAGCCATCCAACGGGACAGCTTAGCAATCAGCCCCAGCATTTT. Protein: CASSHPTGQLSNQPQHF.

The table lists this clonotype with a few counts. The rearrangement links TRBV4-1 to TRBJ1-5; no firm D call. Between the trimmed V and J ends, which lost 0 bases and 3 bases, there was a span of 6 bases. CDR3 length equals 14 residues. Germline V lookup: CDR1 MGHRA, CDR2 YSYEKL. CDR3 nucleotides: TGCGCCAGCAGCCAAGATACCCTCAATCAGCCCCAGCATTTT. Encoded protein: CASSQDTLNQPQHF.

This clonotype was found many times. CDR3 in amino acids: CASSQDPVFDSSYNSPLHF. The DNA for the CDR3 is TGTGCCAGCAGCCAAGATCCAGTGTTTGACAGCTCCTATAATTCACCCCTCCACTTT. This chain links TRBV3-1 with TRBJ1-6; D is possibly TRBD1 (5 bases). The CDR3 loop spans 19 amino acids. V lost 0 bases and J lost 0, with 15 bases in between. Looked up from germline, CDR1 is LGHDT and CDR2 is YNNKEL (reference sequence).

This sequence joins TRBV13 and TRBJ1-6; D may be TRBD1 (6 bases). In germline, CDR1 is PRHDT, CDR2 FYEKMQ (reference sequence). CDR3 length equals 14 residues. Trimming stripped 5 bases from V and 8 bases from J, with 13 bases between. The CDR3 bases are TGTGCCAGCAGCGGCGATGGGGGCCATTCACCCCTCCACTTT. Amino acids: CASSGDGGHSPLHF.

The gene calls are TRBV3-1 and TRBJ2-3; D not resolved. The CDR3 covers 15 residues. Germline lookup yields CDR1 LGHDT and CDR2 YNNKEL (reference sequence). V shed 2 bases and J shed 0 bases, with 9 bases lying between them. In DNA, the CDR3 is TGTGCCAGCAGCCAAAGGAGCGCCAGCACAGATACGCAGTATTTT. Amino acid sequence: CASSQRSASTDTQYF.

The chain employs TRBV5-1 and TRBJ2-7; D perhaps matches TRBD2 (6 bases). The CDR3 is made up of 13 amino acids. The V and J ends lost 5 bases and 2 bases respectively, with 11 bases between them. CDR1 and CDR2 (germline): SGHRS, YFSETQ. For the CDR3, the DNA is TGCGCCAGCAGACCGGGAGCGACCTACGAGCAGTACTTC. The encoded protein is CASRPGATYEQYF.

This clonotype was detected only a few times. V is TRBV12-3 or TRBV12-4 and J is TRBJ1-5; the match to TRBD1 covers 8 bases. Trimming took 2 bases from V and 6 from J; bases not matched to a gene: 3. The length of the CDR3 is 14 residues. CDR3 region: CASSLQGAVQPQHF. As DNA, the CDR3 is TGTGCCAGCAGTTTACAGGGGGCGGTTCAGCCCCAGCATTTT.

This clonotype was observed once. The genes are TRBV20-1 and TRBJ1-2, with D tentatively TRBD1 (6 bases). Germline-derived CDR1 and CDR2 are DFQATT and SNEGSKA (reference sequence). V lost 2 bases and J 8 bases, leaving 18 bases between the germline ends. The CDR3 has 14 amino acids. The CDR3, as DNA: TGCAGTGCTAGAACAGGGAAATCCGTGGAGGGCTACACCTTC. This translates into CSARTGKSVEGYTF.

This rearrangement joins TRBV4-1 to TRBJ1-2; TRBD1 matches at 10 bases. J gave up 2 bases and V 2 bases, and 8 bases lay outside the gene matches. The germline CDR1 and CDR2 sequences are MGHRA and YSYEKL. This CDR3 region has 17 residues. The CDR3 here is CASSQFEGDRGNYGYTF. For the CDR3, the DNA is TGCGCCAGCAGCCAATTTGAAGGGGACAGGGGAAACTATGGCTACACCTTC.

The chain carries TRBV6-2 or TRBV6-3 and TRBJ2-7; D perhaps matches TRBD2 (6 bases). CDR1 is MNHEY and CDR2 is SVGEGT in the germline V gene. The CDR3 totals 15 residues. Trimming shortened V by 2 bases and J by 12 bases, and 23 bases separated the two germline ends. As DNA, the CDR3 is TGTGCCAGCAGTTACGGAGGGGTAGTCGGGTTACCGGGGTACTTC. Protein: CASSYGGVVGLPGYF.

This clonotype showed up just a few times. One end of the junction is discordant with germline, which a read error may explain. The chain couples TRBV20-1 to TRBJ2-1; TRBD2 aligns across 10 bases. The germline CDR1 and CDR2 sequences are DFQATT and SNEGSKA (reference sequence). This CDR3 has 18 amino acids. The CDR3 is CNAEPGLASNRAYNEQFF. In nucleotides, the CDR3 is TGCAATGCTGAACCGGGACTAGCGAGCAACCGCGCCTACAATGAGCAGTTCTTC.

This clonotype was observed a handful of times. This chain connects TRBV9 to TRBJ2-2, with 8 bases fitting TRBD2. Germline-derived CDR1 and CDR2 are SGDLS and YYNGEE. The CDR3 consists of 16 residues. Trimming took 3 bases from V and 1 from J; bases not matched to a gene: 5. CDR3 protein: CASSATGGLNTGELFF. The CDR3 coding sequence is TGTGCCAGCAGCGCGACGGGGGGGCTGAACACCGGGGAGCTGTTTTTT.

This clonotype has more than one count but fewer than ten. The chain employs TRBV7-7 and TRBJ1-5; D is unclear. Germline CDR1 SSHAT, CDR2 FNYEAQ (reference sequence). V was trimmed by 2 bases and J by 0 bases, leaving 5 bases between them. The CDR3 is 14 amino acids. The CDR3 region is CASSLNNSNQPQHF. The CDR3 DNA reads TGTGCCAGCAGCTTAAACAATAGCAATCAGCCCCAGCATTTT.

This clonotype was detected a few times. The genes are TRBV6-5 and TRBJ2-7, with unresolved D. The CDR3 has 14 residues. V was pared by 0 bases and J by 1 base, with 7 bases between. The germline V gene has CDR1 MNHEY and CDR2 SVGAGI. The CDR3 DNA reads TGTGCCAGCAGTTACTCGCAGGTATCCTACGAGCAGTACTTC. Its protein is CASSYSQVSYEQYF.

The chain employs TRBV29-1 and TRBJ1-3; no reliable D call. The CDR3 is 12 residues long. Trimming left V 6 bases short and J 2 bases short, with 8 bases between. Germline CDR1 reads SQVTM; CDR2 reads ANQGSEA. As DNA, the CDR3 is TGCAGCGTGCTCAATCCTGGAAACACCATATATTTT. It yields the protein CSVLNPGNTIYF.

This clonotype was detected only a few times. The chain joins TRBV6-5 to TRBJ1-6; no clear D gene. In germline, CDR1 is MNHEY, CDR2 SVGAGI. This CDR3 has 12 residues. Trimming stripped 6 bases from V and 10 bases from J, with 10 bases between. The CDR3 is CASRLLGSPLHF. In nucleotides, the CDR3 is TGTGCCAGCAGGCTACTGGGATCACCCCTCCACTTT.

This clonotype showed up many times. The chain employs TRBV4-2 and TRBJ2-3; D gene ambiguous. The V gene's germline CDR1 is LGHNA and CDR2 YNFKEQ. With 4 bases removed from V and 2 bases from J, the gap between germline ends came to 13 bases. CDR3 length equals 15 residues. In nucleotides, the CDR3 is TGTGCCAGCAGCCCGAGACGCATTCTCACAGATACGCAGTATTTT. Its protein is CASSPRRILTDTQYF.

The gene calls are TRBV7-2 and TRBJ2-7, with 13 bases identical to TRBD2. CDR1 SGHTA and CDR2 FQGNSA come from the germline V gene. V gave up 3 bases and J gave up 6 bases; unmatched junction bases: 5. The CDR3 is 15 amino acids. CDR3 nucleotides: TGTGCCAGCAGCTTTACCGGACTAGCGGGAGTCGAGCAGTACTTC. Residues: CASSFTGLAGVEQYF.

This rearrangement joins TRBV7-2 to TRBJ1-2, with TRBD1 matching over 9 bases. Germline lookup yields CDR1 SGHTA and CDR2 FQGNSA. V trimming: 7 bases; J trimming: 8 bases; junction bases outside the gene matches: 5. The CDR3 runs to 12 residues. This chain's CDR3 is CASTQGAEGYTF. The DNA for the CDR3 is TGTGCCAGCACACAGGGGGCGGAGGGCTACACCTTC.

Here the CDR3 reads CASSPSGPGELFF. As DNA, the CDR3 is TGTGCCAGCAGTCCGTCGGGCCCCGGGGAGCTGTTTTTT. The rearrangement links TRBV12-3 or TRBV12-4 to TRBJ2-2; D not resolved. This CDR3 has 13 residues. V shed 5 bases and J shed 6 bases, with 10 bases lying between them.

The chain employs TRBV29-1 and TRBJ2-1, with D hard to call. Germline values: CDR1 SQVTM, CDR2 ANQGSEA. The V end lost 7 bases, the J end lost 7 bases, and 11 bases lay between the germline ends. CDR3 length: 11 residues. The CDR3 sequence: CSGGLGNEQFF. CDR3 nucleotide sequence: TGCAGCGGGGGATTGGGAAATGAGCAGTTCTTC.

This clonotype was picked up a small number of times. The chain is built from TRBV5-1 and TRBJ1-2; D is unresolved. This CDR3 is 15 amino acids long. V lost 1 base and J lost 1, with 11 bases in between. Germline V gene data show CDR1 as SGHRS and CDR2 as YFSETQ. In DNA, the CDR3 is TGCGCCAGCAGCTTGAGCCAGGAACTTAACTATGGCTACACCTTC. This sequence encodes CASSLSQELNYGYTF.

Worth noting for this clonotype: An end of the junction differs from the germline gene, which may be a read error. J is TRBJ2-5 and V is TRBV24-1; possibly TRBD2 for D (7 bases). From germline, CDR1 is KGHDR and CDR2 SFDVKD. CDR3 length: 14 amino acids. The CDR3 protein is CAASEPEGGETQYF. Written as DNA, the CDR3 is TGTGCCGCCAGTGAACCGGAGGGGGGGGAGACCCAGTACTTC.